The present T cell receptor (beta chain) was sequenced within a study of T-cell reconstitution after alpha-beta-depleted transplantation in children. Per the germline V gene, CDR1 is DFQATT and CDR2 is SNEGSKA (reference sequence). V dropped 6 bases and J dropped 8; count of bases not matched to a gene: 6. This CDR3 contains 14 residues. In its sample, this clonotype was seen a few times. The library targeted TCRbeta and was prepared with unique molecular identifiers. TCRdb re-called the PCR reads through MiXCR, storing one row per CDR3 protein. The sample shows 400,000 to 500,000 distinct CDR3 sequences, 9.5% to 13% of them seen only once.

The chain joins TRBV20-1 to TRBJ2-1; 14 bases line up with TRBD2. The material was PBMCs from the stem cell graft donor, obtained from the stem cell graft. This sequence originates from a human donor who donated a stem cell graft to a child with acute myeloid leukemia. CDR3 loop: CSARTSGRPDEQFF. Written as DNA, the CDR3 is TGCAGTGCACGGACTAGCGGGAGGCCCGATGAGCAGTTCTTC.